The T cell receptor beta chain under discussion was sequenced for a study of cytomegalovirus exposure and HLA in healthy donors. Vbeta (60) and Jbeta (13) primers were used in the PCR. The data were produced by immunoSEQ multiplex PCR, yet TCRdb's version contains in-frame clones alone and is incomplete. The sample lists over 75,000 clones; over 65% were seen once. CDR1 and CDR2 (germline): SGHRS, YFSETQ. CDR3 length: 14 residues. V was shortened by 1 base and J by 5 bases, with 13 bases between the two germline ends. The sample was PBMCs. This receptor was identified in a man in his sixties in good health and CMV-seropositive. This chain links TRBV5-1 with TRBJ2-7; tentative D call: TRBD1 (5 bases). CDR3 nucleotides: TGCGCCAGCAGCTTGCAGGGTCTTGTCGACGAGCAGTACTTC. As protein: CASSLQGLVDEQYF.